This T cell receptor (beta chain) stems from a study of control samples from healthy donors and cancer patients. Clones were read by immunoSEQ multiplex PCR, and TCRdb kept only the in-frame ones, dropping some. Here the sample spans hundreds of thousands of clones, approximately 80% being singletons. In germline, CDR1 is LNHNV, CDR2 YYDKDF (reference sequence). V was shortened by 5 bases and J by 0 bases, with 8 bases between the two germline ends. The CDR3 runs to 14 residues. This clonotype originated in a woman aged 55-69 years with lung cancer. Sequenced input: PBMCs. The chain joins TRBV15 to TRBJ1-5; D is uncertain. This CDR3 reads CATSLGYSNQPQHF. CDR3 bases: TGTGCCACCAGCTTGGGATATAGCAATCAGCCCCAGCATTTT. The full variable domain, with the rest looked up from reference TRBV15 and TRBJ1-5, is DAMVIQNPRYQVTQFGKPVTLSCSQTLNHNVMYWYQQKSSQAPKLLFHYYDKDFNNEADTPDNFQSRRPNTSFCFLDIRSPGLGDTAMYLCATSLGYSNQPQHFGDGTRLSIL.